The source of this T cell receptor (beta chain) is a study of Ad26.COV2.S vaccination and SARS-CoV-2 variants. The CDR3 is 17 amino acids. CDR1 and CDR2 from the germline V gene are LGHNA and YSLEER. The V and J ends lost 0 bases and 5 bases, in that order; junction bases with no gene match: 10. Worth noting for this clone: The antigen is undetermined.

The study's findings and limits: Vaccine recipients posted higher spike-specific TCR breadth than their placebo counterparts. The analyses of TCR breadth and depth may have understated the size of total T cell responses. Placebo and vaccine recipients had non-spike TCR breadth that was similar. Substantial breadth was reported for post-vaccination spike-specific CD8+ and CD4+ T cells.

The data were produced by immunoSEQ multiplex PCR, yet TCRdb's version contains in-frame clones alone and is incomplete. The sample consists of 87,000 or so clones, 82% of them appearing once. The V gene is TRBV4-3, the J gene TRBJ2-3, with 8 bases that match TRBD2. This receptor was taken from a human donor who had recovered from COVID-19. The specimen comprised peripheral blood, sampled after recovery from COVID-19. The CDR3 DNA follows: TGCGCCAGCAGCCAAGAACTTCAGCGGGAGTATGTAGATACGCAGTATTTT. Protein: CASSQELQREYVDTQYF.